The 32 T cell receptor beta chains below come from one sample, sequenced in a study of CD8 T cells in Susac syndrome. RNA was extracted with the RNeasy kit, and a quantity of about 0.45 to 1 ug was reverse transcribed using random hexamers. TCRdb redid the calling of the immunoSEQ multiplex PCR reads with MiXCR, one entry per CDR3 protein. The data contain about 400,000 distinct CDR3 sequences, more than 70% of them singletons. Material for sequencing was CD8+ T cells from PBMCs. The source is a human donor with multiple sclerosis.

This clonotype was counted between two and nine times. V usage is TRBV27 and J usage is TRBJ1-1; D gene ambiguous. Germline CDR1 and CDR2: MNHEY and SMNVEV (reference sequence). V was cut by 2 bases and J by 3 bases, with 7 bases left in between. The CDR3 covers 13 residues. In DNA form, the CDR3 reads TGTGCCAGCAGTTTAAGGTCCGACACTGAAGCTTTCTTT. The encoded protein is CASSLRSDTEAFF.

As concerns this clonotype: One end of the junction fails to match germline, which may point to a read error. The chain recombines TRBV7-9 with TRBJ2-1; D may be TRBD1 or TRBD2 (6 bases each). Germline CDR1 SEHNR, CDR2 FQNEAQ (reference sequence). The CDR3 spans 17 residues. CDR3 in amino acids: CASSLYGGLPGPGLTAF. CDR3 coding DNA: TGTGCCAGCAGCTTGTATGGGGGGCTGCCTGGCCCGGGGCTAACGGCCTTC.

This clonotype appeared a single time. The rearrangement joins TRBV6-5 to TRBJ2-7; D might be TRBD2 (6 bases). V was trimmed by 8 bases and J by 2 bases, leaving 16 bases between them. CDR1 and CDR2 (germline): MNHEY, SVGAGI. The CDR3 has 14 amino acids. CDR3 bases: TGTGCCAGCGAGCCGGGCGGAGGGACCTACGAGCAGTACTTC. It specifies CASEPGGGTYEQYF.

The chain carries TRBV2 and TRBJ1-2; 7 bases are a match to TRBD1. Germline V CDR1 and CDR2: SNHLY, FYNNEI. The CDR3 runs to 16 residues. The V segment lost 7 bases and the J segment 4 bases; nucleotides outside the gene matches: 15. The CDR3 DNA is TGTGCCAGCAACGGGATCGGACAGGCTAGCCCCTATGGCTACACCTTC. It codes for CASNGIGQASPYGYTF.

This chain uses TRBV19 with TRBJ1-5; unclear D gene. The V end lost 6 bases, the J end lost 5 bases, and 23 bases lay between the germline ends. Germline values: CDR1 LNHDA, CDR2 SQIVND (reference sequence). The CDR3 has 17 residues. CDR3 region: CASRKDVTEGIDQPQHF. The CDR3 bases are TGTGCCAGTAGAAAGGACGTGACGGAAGGGATAGATCAGCCCCAGCATTTT.

This clonotype came up once. The chain uses TRBV7-9 and TRBJ1-6; D is undetermined. This CDR3 spans 17 amino acids. With 5 bases removed from V and 0 bases from J, the gap between germline ends came to 14 bases. Looked up from germline, CDR1 is SEHNR and CDR2 is FQNEAQ (reference sequence). The CDR3 DNA sequence: TGTGCCAGCAGCCTGGCCGGGCCCCACTCCTATAATTCACCCCTCCACTTT. Protein: CASSLAGPHSYNSPLHF. Drawing the rest from reference TRBV7-9 and TRBJ1-6, the complete variable domain is DTGVSQNPRHKITKRGQNVTFRCDPISEHNRLYWYRQTLGQGPEFLTYFQNEAQLEKSRLLSDRFSAERPKGSFSTLEIQRTEQGDSAMYLCASSLAGPHSYNSPLHFGNGTRLTVT.

The chain has TRBV10-2 and TRBJ1-1, with D possibly being TRBD1 (5 bases). There are 13 residues in the CDR3. Germline CDR1 and CDR2: WSHSY and SAAADI. The V and J ends lost 3 bases and 1 base respectively, with 6 bases between them. The CDR3 sequence: CASSDRENTEAFF. The CDR3, as DNA: TGCGCCAGCAGTGACAGGGAGAACACTGAAGCTTTCTTT.

The V and J genes are TRBV6-1 and TRBJ1-1; a possible D gene is TRBD1 (5 bases). Germline values: CDR1 MNHNS, CDR2 SASEGT. The length of the CDR3 is 16 residues. Deletions cut 6 bases from V and 1 base from J, with 18 bases between. The CDR3 sequence: CASRLRDGGTNTEAFF. CDR3 nucleotides: TGTGCCAGCAGGCTCCGGGACGGAGGAACGAACACTGAAGCTTTCTTT.

CDR3 in DNA: TGTGCCAGCAGAAACCCTTGGACAGGGGCGAACACTGAAGCTTTCTTT. Residues: CASRNPWTGANTEAFF. V usage is TRBV6-1 and J usage is TRBJ1-1, with TRBD1 matching over 9 bases. CDR3 length: 16 residues. The trim removed 6 bases at V and 1 base at J, leaving 9 bases unmatched. The V gene's germline CDR1 is MNHNS and CDR2 SASEGT.

This sequence joins TRBV4-1 and TRBJ2-7, with a weak D call TRBD2 (6 bases). The CDR3 consists of 15 residues. The germline V gene has CDR1 MGHRA and CDR2 YSYEKL. V was shortened by 0 bases and J by 7 bases, with 16 bases between the two germline ends. CDR3 nucleotides: TGCGCCAGCAGCCAAGATTTAGCGGACATGGGAGAGCAGTACTTC. Translation: CASSQDLADMGEQYF.

The chain uses TRBV6-1 and TRBJ2-2, with unresolved D. This CDR3 region has 15 residues. CDR1 and CDR2 from the germline V gene are MNHNS and SASEGT. V was pared by 0 bases and J by 6 bases, with 11 bases between. In DNA form, the CDR3 reads TGTGCCAGCAGTGAAGCGCTTCGGGCGGCCGGGGAGCTGTTTTTT. The encoded protein is CASSEALRAAGELFF.

This sequence joins TRBV7-8 and TRBJ1-5; the match to TRBD1 covers 8 bases. V was pared by 5 bases and J by 4 bases, with 7 bases of the junction left unmatched. This CDR3 spans 15 amino acids. The germline CDR1 and CDR2 sequences are SGHVS and FQNEAQ. The CDR3 sequence is CASSPSWTGNQPQHF. For the CDR3, the DNA is TGTGCCAGCAGCCCCTCGTGGACAGGGAATCAGCCCCAGCATTTT.

The chain recombines TRBV4-2 with TRBJ2-1; D unclear. This CDR3 comprises 12 residues. Trimming left V 1 base short and J 8 bases short, with 6 bases between. Germline values: CDR1 LGHNA, CDR2 YNFKEQ. As DNA, the CDR3 is TGTGCCAGCAGCCAAGGTTTCGATGAGCAGTTCTTC. It translates to CASSQGFDEQFF.

This clonotype appeared a single time. The chain joins TRBV27 to TRBJ2-3; D is uncertain. Germline V gene data show CDR1 as MNHEY and CDR2 as SMNVEV (reference sequence). The V end was cut by 8 bases, the J end by 5 bases, with 20 bases between. The CDR3 is 15 residues long. In DNA, the CDR3 is TGTGCCAGCTCCCCTCTTCGTTTGTTCGGAGATACGCAGTATTTT. Translation: CASSPLRLFGDTQYF.

The chain recombines TRBV6-1 with TRBJ2-2; possible D gene TRBD2, 5 bases. Germline-derived CDR1 and CDR2 are MNHNS and SASEGT. Trimming removed 5 bases from V and 2 bases from J, with 15 bases in between. CDR3 length equals 16 residues. The CDR3 sequence is CASSRSVEGNTGELFF. The CDR3 coding sequence is TGTGCCAGCAGTCGATCGGTTGAGGGTAACACCGGGGAGCTGTTTTTT.

The rearrangement joins TRBV7-9 to TRBJ1-1; D is uncertain. From germline, CDR1 is SEHNR and CDR2 FQNEAQ (reference sequence). V lost 5 bases and J 7 bases, leaving 8 bases between the germline ends. The CDR3 extends over 11 amino acids. CDR3 residues: CASSKDGEAFF. CDR3 sequence (DNA): TGTGCCAGCAGCAAGGACGGTGAAGCTTTCTTT.

The rearrangement joins TRBV27 to TRBJ2-1; TRBD2 agrees at 11 bases. The V segment lost 5 bases and the J segment 10 bases; nucleotides outside the gene matches: 10. This CDR3 is 15 amino acids long. The germline V gene has CDR1 MNHEY and CDR2 SMNVEV (reference sequence). CDR3: CASSTLAGGLIEQFF. CDR3 bases: TGTGCCAGCAGTACGCTAGCGGGAGGCCTCATCGAGCAGTTCTTC.

The chain uses TRBV7-9 and TRBJ1-1; D unresolved. With 5 bases removed from V and 2 bases from J, the gap between germline ends came to 15 bases. The CDR3 consists of 15 residues. Germline assignment: CDR1 SEHNR and CDR2 FQNEAQ (reference sequence). CDR3 DNA: TGTGCCAGCAGCCCGGACGGAAACCTAAACACTGAAGCTTTCTTT. Translation gives CASSPDGNLNTEAFF.

The CDR3 sequence is CASRPGWIAEAFF. The CDR3 DNA is TGTGCCAGCAGGCCGGGCTGGATTGCTGAAGCTTTCTTT. This rearrangement joins TRBV5-8 to TRBJ1-1; D call uncertain. The CDR3 extends over 13 amino acids. Germline values: CDR1 SGHTS, CDR2 YDEGEE. The V and J ends lost 5 bases and 6 bases respectively, with 14 bases between them.

This clonotype was seen a handful of times. This sequence joins TRBV5-1 and TRBJ2-1; 10 nucleotides match TRBD1. The germline CDR1 and CDR2 sequences are SGHRS and YFSETQ. The CDR3 is 16 residues long. J was trimmed by 2 bases and V by 4 bases; bases with no gene match: 6. CDR3 protein: CASSPPDRGTYNEQFF. CDR3 sequence (DNA): TGCGCCAGCAGCCCCCCGGACAGGGGGACCTACAATGAGCAGTTCTTC. Complete variable domain (other parts from reference TRBV5-1 and TRBJ2-1): KAGVTQTPRYLIKTRGQQVTLSCSPISGHRSVSWYQQTPGQGLQFLFEYFSETQRNKGNFPGRFSGRQFSNSRSEMNVSTLELGDSALYLCASSPPDRGTYNEQFFGPGTRLTVL.

The V call is TRBV12-3 or TRBV12-4, the J call TRBJ2-6; TRBD2 agrees at 7 bases. Trimming took 7 bases from V and 1 from J; bases not matched to a gene: 19. The CDR3 is 20 residues long. Here the CDR3 reads CASKSLAGGVERSGANVLTF. The DNA of the CDR3 is TGTGCCAGCAAATCTTTAGCTGGGGGGGTGGAGCGTTCTGGGGCCAACGTCCTGACTTTC.

For this clonotype: A junction boundary mismatches the germline segment, possibly from a read error. This chain links TRBV6-5 with TRBJ1-1; possible D gene TRBD1, 5 bases. This CDR3 is 12 amino acids long. The germline gives CDR1 MNHEY, CDR2 SVGAGI. In nucleotides, the CDR3 is TGTGCCAGCAGCGTCGGAGGGACTGAAGCTCTCTTT. Translated: CASSVGGTEALF.

This sequence joins TRBV7-9 and TRBJ2-7; D may correspond to TRBD1 or TRBD2 (5 bases each). The J call could be wrong; TRBJ2-1 is a better fit for the DNA end. Per germline, CDR1 SEHNR and CDR2 FQNEAQ (reference sequence). This CDR3 is 14 amino acids long. DNA of the CDR3: TGTGCCAGCAGCCCTTCCAGGGACCCCTACGAGCAGTTCTTC. This gives the protein CASSPSRDPYEQFF.

CDR3 in amino acids: CASSVPNSHQPQHF. The CDR3 bases are TGTGCCAGCAGTGTCCCCAACTCTCATCAGCCCCAGCATTTT. The chain employs TRBV2 and TRBJ1-5; D gene ambiguous. The CDR3 runs to 14 residues. Trimming removed 4 bases at V and 5 bases at J, with 12 bases between. Germline CDR1 is SNHLY and CDR2 is FYNNEI.

In its sample, this clonotype was seen once. Mismatch with germline at one junction end may stem from a read error. The rearrangement joins TRBV7-9 to TRBJ1-1, with 7 bases aligning to TRBD1. Germline values: CDR1 SEHNR, CDR2 FQNEAQ (reference sequence). CDR3 size: 14 residues. CDR3 loop: CATSLEQGLGGAFF. CDR3 DNA: TGTGCCACCAGCTTAGAACAGGGGCTGGGAGGAGCTTTCTTT.

V usage is TRBV20-1 and J usage is TRBJ2-7; D is unresolved. The CDR3 totals 10 residues. Germline V CDR1 and CDR2: DFQATT, SNEGSKA (reference sequence). The ends were cut back, 7 bases at V and 0 bases at J, with 4 bases in the middle. The CDR3 DNA sequence: TGCAGTGTAGGCTCCTACGAGCAGTACTTC. Translated, it gives CSVGSYEQYF.

This CDR3 reads CASSKTMDEQFF. CDR3 DNA sequence: TGTGCCAGCAGTAAAACAATGGATGAGCAGTTCTTC. The genes are TRBV2 and TRBJ2-1; no reliable D call. This CDR3 has 12 residues. Germline V gene lookup returns CDR1 SNHLY and CDR2 FYNNEI. Trimming left V 5 bases short and J 8 bases short, with 10 bases between.

This clonotype was observed a few times. For the CDR3, the DNA is TGTGCCAGCAGCTTAGTGGGTGGGAATCAAGAGACCCAGTACTTC. Amino acids: CASSLVGGNQETQYF. The V gene is TRBV11-2, the J gene TRBJ2-5; D gene uncertain. V dropped 1 base and J dropped 2 bases, with 11 bases sitting between them. The CDR3 spans 15 residues. Germline CDR1 SGHAT, CDR2 FQNNGV.

This clonotype was seen once. The chain couples TRBV27 to TRBJ2-1; 10 bases agree with TRBD1. This CDR3 comprises 14 residues. Germline-derived CDR1 and CDR2 are MNHEY and SMNVEV (reference sequence). V lost 2 bases, J lost 8 bases, and 3 bases stayed unmatched. The CDR3 DNA sequence: TGTGCCAGCAGTTTACGGGGACAGGGGTATGAGCAGTTCTTC. Translating gives CASSLRGQGYEQFF.

The rearrangement uses TRBV20-1 and TRBJ1-5; D is possibly TRBD1 (6 bases). The germline V gene has CDR1 DFQATT and CDR2 SNEGSKA (reference sequence). The V end was cut by 0 bases, the J end by 7 bases, with 16 bases between. The length of the CDR3 is 15 residues. The CDR3 sequence is CSARDFRQEGQPQHF. For the CDR3, the DNA is TGCAGTGCTAGAGACTTTAGACAGGAGGGCCAGCCCCAGCATTTT.

The rearrangement joins TRBV5-6 to TRBJ1-1, with D uncertain. V shed 0 bases and J shed 4 bases, with 7 bases lying between them. Germline V gene data show CDR1 as SGHDT and CDR2 as YYEEEE. The CDR3 has 13 amino acids. Written as DNA, the CDR3 is TGTGCCAGCAGCTTGGCGGAGATCACTGAAGCTTTCTTT. Its translation: CASSLAEITEAFF.

The rearrangement joins TRBV28 to TRBJ2-7; either TRBD1 or TRBD2 may fit D (5 bases each). Germline V gene lookup returns CDR1 MDHEN and CDR2 SYDVKM. CDR3 length equals 17 residues. V lost 3 bases and J lost 5, with 23 bases in between. CDR3 amino acids: CASSFAEGDEERDEQYF. CDR3 coding DNA: TGTGCCAGCAGTTTTGCCGAAGGGGACGAAGAACGGGACGAGCAGTACTTC.